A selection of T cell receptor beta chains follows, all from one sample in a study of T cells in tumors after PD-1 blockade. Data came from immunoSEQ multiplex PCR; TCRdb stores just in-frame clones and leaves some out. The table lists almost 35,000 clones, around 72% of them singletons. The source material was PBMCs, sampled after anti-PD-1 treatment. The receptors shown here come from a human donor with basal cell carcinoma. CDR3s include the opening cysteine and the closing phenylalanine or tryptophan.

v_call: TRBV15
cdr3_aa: CATSRGGSSYEQYF

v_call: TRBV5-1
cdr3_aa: CASSYTPGTGEAFF

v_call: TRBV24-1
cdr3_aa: CATSGSTSYNEQFF

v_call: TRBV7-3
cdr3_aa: CASSVGLAGANGELFF

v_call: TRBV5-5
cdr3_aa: CASSYFPGPYGYTF

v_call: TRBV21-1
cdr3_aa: CASSKAREQGTYNEQFF

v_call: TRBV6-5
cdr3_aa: CASRTGGTNEKLFF

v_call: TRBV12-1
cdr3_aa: CAGPTAENYGYTF

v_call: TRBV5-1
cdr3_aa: CASSLTRNNEQFF

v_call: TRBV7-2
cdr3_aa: CASSSLWGTEAFF

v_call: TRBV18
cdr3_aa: CASSPGQMNTEAFF

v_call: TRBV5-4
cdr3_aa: CASSLVQQGGDTQYF

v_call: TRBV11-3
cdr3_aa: CASSLDGRANTEAFF

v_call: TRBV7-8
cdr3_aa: CASSFRHTIYF

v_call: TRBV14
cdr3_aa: CASSQPSDEQFF

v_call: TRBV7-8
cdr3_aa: CASSPRESSNQPQHF

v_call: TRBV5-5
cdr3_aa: CASSSGLQGGEQYF

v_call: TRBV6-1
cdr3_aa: CASSEAAPGGSLPYGYTF

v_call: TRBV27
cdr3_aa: CASSFTASGGNTQYF

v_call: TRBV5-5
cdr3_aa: CASSFQGVADTQYF

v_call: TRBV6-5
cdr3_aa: CASRAGPPFEKLFF

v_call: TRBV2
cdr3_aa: CASTGLAEETQYF

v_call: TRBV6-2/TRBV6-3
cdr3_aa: CASSSRWATNEKLFF

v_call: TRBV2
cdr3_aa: CASSEERKHGYTF

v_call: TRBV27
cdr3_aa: CASSLGDRDTDTQYF

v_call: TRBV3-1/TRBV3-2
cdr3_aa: CASSQKGRQGNTEAFF

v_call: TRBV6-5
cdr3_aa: CAIKTSGIRGNEQFF

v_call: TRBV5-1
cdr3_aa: CASSLARSSYNEQFF

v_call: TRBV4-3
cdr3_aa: CASSQSLGTSGSSYEQYF

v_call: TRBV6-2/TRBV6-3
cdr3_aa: CASSRQSSGNTIYF